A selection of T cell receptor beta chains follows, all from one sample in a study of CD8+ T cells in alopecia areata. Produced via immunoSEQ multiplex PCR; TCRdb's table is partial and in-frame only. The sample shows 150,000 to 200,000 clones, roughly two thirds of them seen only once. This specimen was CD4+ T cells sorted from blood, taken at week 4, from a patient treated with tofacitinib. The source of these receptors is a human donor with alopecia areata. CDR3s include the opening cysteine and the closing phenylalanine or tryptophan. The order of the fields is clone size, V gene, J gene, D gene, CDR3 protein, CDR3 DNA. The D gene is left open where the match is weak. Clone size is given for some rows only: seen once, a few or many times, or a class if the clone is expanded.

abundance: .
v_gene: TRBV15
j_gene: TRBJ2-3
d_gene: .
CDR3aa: CATSHGAGPDTQYF
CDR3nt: TGTGCCACCTCCCACGGAGCCGGCCCAGATACGCAGTATTTT

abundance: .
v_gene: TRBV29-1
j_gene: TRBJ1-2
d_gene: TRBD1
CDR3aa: CSVTDRDKGGGYTF
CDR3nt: TGCAGCGTTACGGACAGGGATAAAGGAGGAGGCTACACCTTC

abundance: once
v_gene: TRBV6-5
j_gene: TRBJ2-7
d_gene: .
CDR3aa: CASSGGGEQYF
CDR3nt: TGTGCCAGCAGCGGGGGCGGCGAGCAGTACTTC

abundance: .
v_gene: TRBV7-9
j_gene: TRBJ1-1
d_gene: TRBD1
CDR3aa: CASTQLTRGSGNTEAFF
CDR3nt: TGTGCCAGCACTCAGTTAACCAGGGGGTCGGGGAACACTGAAGCTTTCTTT

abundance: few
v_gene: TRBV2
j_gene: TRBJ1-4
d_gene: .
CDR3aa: CASRPGPLGEKLFF
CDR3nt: TGTGCCAGCAGGCCGGGACCCTTGGGTGAAAAACTGTTTTTT

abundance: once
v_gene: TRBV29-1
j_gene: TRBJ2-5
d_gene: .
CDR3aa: CSVEMQGRGETQYF
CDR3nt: TGCAGCGTTGAAATGCAGGGAAGGGGAGAGACCCAGTACTTC

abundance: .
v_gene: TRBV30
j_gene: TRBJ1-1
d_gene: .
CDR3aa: CAWSLGNTEAFF
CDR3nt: TGTGCCTGGAGTCTAGGGAACACTGAAGCTTTCTTT

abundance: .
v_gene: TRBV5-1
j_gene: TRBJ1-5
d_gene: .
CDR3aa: CASSPGGANQPQHF
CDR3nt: TGCGCCAGCAGCCCGGGGGGCGCCAATCAGCCCCAGCATTTT

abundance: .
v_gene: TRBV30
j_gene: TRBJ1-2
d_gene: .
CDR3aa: CAWSVRGADGYTF
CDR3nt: TGTGCCTGGAGTGTTAGGGGGGCTGATGGCTACACCTTC

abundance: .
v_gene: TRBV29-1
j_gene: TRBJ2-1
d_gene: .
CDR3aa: CSMRGLGNEQFF
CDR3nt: TGCAGCATGAGGGGTCTAGGCAATGAGCAGTTCTTC

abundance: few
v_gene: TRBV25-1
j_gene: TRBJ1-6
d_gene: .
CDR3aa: CASSESRNSPLHF
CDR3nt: TGTGCCAGCAGTGAGAGTCGTAATTCACCCCTCCACTTT

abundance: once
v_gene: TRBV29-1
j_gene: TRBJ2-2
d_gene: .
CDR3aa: CSVGEPSGELFF
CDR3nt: TGCAGCGTTGGGGAACCTAGCGGGGAGCTGTTTTTT

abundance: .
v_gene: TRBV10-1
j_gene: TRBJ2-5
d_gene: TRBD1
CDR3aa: CASSAGTGSGETQYF
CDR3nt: TGCGCCAGCAGTGCCGGGACAGGGTCCGGAGAGACCCAGTACTTC

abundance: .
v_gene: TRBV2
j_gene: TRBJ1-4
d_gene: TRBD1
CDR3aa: CASLHGQGDEKLFF
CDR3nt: TGTGCCAGTCTTCATGGGCAGGGGGATGAAAAACTGTTTTTT

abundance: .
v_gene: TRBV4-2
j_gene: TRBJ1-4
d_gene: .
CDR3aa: CASSQDPRGRGKLFF
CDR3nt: TGTGCCAGCAGCCAAGATCCGAGAGGGAGAGGGAAACTGTTTTTT

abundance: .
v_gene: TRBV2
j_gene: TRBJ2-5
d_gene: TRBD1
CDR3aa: CASSELVPGGRETQYF
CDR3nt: TGTGCCAGCAGTGAATTGGTTCCAGGGGGTCGGGAGACCCAGTACTTC

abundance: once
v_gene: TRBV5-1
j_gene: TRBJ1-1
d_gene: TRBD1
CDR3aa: CASSSRTGGMNTEAFF
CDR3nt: TGCGCCAGCAGCTCACGGACAGGGGGCATGAACACTGAAGCTTTCTTT

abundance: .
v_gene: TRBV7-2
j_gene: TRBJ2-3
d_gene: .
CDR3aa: CASSLASSYTDTQYF
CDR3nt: TGTGCCAGCAGCTTAGCGAGCTCTTACACAGATACGCAGTATTTT

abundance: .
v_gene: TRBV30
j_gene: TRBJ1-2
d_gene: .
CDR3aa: CAWSPGTALGYTF
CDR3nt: TGTGCCTGGAGTCCCGGGACTGCTCTAGGCTACACCTTC

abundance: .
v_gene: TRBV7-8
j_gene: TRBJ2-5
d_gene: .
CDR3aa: CASSLVGGQGETQYF
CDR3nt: TGTGCCAGCAGCTTAGTCGGGGGTCAGGGGGAGACCCAGTACTTC

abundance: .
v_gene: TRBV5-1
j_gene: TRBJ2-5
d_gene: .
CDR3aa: CASKRRGEETQYF
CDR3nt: TGCGCCAGCAAGAGGAGAGGAGAAGAGACCCAGTACTTC

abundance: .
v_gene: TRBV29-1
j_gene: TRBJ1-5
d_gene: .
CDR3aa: CSVQRDPGQPQHF
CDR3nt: TGCAGCGTCCAACGGGACCCCGGTCAGCCCCAGCATTTT

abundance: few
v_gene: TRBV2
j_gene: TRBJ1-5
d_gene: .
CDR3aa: CASDDGFNNQPQHF
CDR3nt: TGTGCCAGCGATGACGGTTTTAACAATCAGCCCCAGCATTTT

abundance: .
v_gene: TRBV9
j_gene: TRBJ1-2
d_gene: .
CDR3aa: CASSRGTGDGYTF
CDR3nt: TGTGCCAGCAGCCGGGGGACGGGAGATGGCTACACCTTC

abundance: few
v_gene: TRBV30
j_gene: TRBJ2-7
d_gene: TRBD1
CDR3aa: CAWSLPRTGRLDEQYF
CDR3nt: TGTGCCTGGAGCCTCCCTCGGACAGGGAGGTTGGACGAGCAGTACTTC

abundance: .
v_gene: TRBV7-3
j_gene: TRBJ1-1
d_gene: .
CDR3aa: CASRLDGGTEAFF
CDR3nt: TGTGCCAGCAGACTAGACGGGGGAACTGAAGCTTTCTTT

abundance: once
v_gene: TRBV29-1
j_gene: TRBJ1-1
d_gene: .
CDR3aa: CSAQGQGVKEAFF
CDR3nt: TGCAGCGCCCAGGGCCAGGGCGTTAAGGAAGCTTTCTTT

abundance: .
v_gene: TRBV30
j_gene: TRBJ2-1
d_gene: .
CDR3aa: CAWSRKSSYNEQFF
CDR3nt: TGTGCCTGGAGTCGGAAGAGCTCCTACAATGAGCAGTTCTTC

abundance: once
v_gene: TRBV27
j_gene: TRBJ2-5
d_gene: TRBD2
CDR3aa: CASSLSTGGETQYF
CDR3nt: TGTGCCAGCAGTTTATCAACGGGGGGAGAGACCCAGTACTTC

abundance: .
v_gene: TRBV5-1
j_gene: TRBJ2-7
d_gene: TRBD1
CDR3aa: CASSFGQGEYEQYF
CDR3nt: TGCGCCAGCAGCTTTGGGCAGGGGGAGTACGAGCAGTACTTC

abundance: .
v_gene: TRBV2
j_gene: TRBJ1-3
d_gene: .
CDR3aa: CASSDGPYSGNTIYF
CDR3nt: TGTGCCAGCAGTGATGGGCCGTACTCTGGAAACACCATATATTTT

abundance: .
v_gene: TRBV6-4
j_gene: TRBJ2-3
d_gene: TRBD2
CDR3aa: CASRPWRGTSTDTQYF
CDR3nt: TGTGCCAGCAGACCCTGGCGGGGGACTAGCACAGATACGCAGTATTTT

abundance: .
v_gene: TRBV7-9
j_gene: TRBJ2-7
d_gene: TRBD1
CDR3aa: CASSPFGQGYEQYF
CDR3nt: TGTGCCAGCAGCCCCTTCGGACAGGGCTACGAGCAGTACTTC

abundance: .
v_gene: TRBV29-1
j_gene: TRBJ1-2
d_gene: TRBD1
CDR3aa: CSVEGQGYGYTF
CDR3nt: TGCAGCGTGGAGGGACAGGGATATGGCTACACCTTC

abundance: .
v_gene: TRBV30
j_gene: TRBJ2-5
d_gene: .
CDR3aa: CAWGSSPGAWETQYF
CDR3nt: TGTGCCTGGGGAAGCAGTCCAGGGGCTTGGGAGACCCAGTACTTC

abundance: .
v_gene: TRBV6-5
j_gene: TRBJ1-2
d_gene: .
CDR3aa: CASSYGNGETF
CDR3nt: TGTGCCAGCAGTTACGGTAACGGAGAGACCTTC

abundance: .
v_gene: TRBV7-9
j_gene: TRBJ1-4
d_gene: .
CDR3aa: CASSPLRAQGEKLFF
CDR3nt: TGTGCCAGCAGCCCCCTCAGGGCCCAAGGGGAAAAACTGTTTTTT

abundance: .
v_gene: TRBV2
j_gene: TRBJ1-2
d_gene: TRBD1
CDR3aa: CASSEARGQGYTF
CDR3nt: TGTGCCAGCAGTGAGGCCAGGGGGCAAGGCTACACCTTC

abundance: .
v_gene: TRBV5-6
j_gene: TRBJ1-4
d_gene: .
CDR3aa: CASSLGTDLIDEKLFF
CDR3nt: TGTGCCAGCAGCTTGGGGACAGATTTAATCGATGAAAAACTGTTTTTT

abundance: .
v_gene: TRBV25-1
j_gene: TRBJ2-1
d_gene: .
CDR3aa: CASSAPGRADSNEQFF
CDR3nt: TGTGCCAGCAGTGCGCCCGGCAGGGCCGACTCCAATGAGCAGTTCTTC

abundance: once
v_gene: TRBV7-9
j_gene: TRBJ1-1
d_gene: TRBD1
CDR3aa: CASSPWTGNTEAFF
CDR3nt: TGTGCCAGCAGCCCTTGGACAGGAAACACTGAAGCTTTCTTT

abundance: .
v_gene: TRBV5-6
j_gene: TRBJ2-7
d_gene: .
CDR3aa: CASSLDRSYEQYF
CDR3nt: TGTGCCAGCAGCTTAGACAGGTCCTACGAGCAGTACTTC

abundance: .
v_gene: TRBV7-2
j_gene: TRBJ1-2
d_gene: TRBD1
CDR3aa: CASSLRTGGYGYTF
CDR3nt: TGTGCCAGCAGCCTAAGGACAGGGGGCTATGGCTACACCTTC

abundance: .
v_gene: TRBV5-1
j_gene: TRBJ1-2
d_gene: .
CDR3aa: CASSFQGDYGYTF
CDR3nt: TGCGCCAGCAGCTTCCAGGGCGACTATGGCTACACCTTC

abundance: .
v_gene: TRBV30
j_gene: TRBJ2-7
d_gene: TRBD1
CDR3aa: CAWRLQGALGEQYF
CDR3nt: TGTGCCTGGAGATTACAGGGGGCGCTCGGCGAGCAGTACTTC

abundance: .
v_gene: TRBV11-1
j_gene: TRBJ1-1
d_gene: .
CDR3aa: CASSSPWWTLGNTEAFF
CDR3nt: TGTGCCAGCAGTTCACCCTGGTGGACCCTAGGGAACACTGAAGCTTTCTTT

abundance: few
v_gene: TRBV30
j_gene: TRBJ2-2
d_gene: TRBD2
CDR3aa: CAWTLAGTGELFF
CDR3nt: TGTGCCTGGACCCTAGCGGGGACCGGGGAGCTGTTTTTT

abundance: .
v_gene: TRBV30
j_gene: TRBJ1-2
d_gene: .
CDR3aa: CAWSHLGYTF
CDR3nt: TGTGCCTGGAGTCACCTGGGCTACACCTTC

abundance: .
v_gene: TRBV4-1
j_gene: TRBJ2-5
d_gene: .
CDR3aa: CASSQDEEETQYF
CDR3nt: TGCGCCAGCAGCCAAGACGAGGAGGAGACCCAGTACTTC

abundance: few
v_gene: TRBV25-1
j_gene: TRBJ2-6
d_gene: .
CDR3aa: CASSRGSGANVLTF
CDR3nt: TGTGCCAGCAGTAGGGGATCTGGGGCCAACGTCCTGACTTTC

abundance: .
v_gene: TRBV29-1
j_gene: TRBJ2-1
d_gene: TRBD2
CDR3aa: CSVASGAYNEQFF
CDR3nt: TGCAGCGTTGCTAGCGGGGCATACAATGAGCAGTTCTTC

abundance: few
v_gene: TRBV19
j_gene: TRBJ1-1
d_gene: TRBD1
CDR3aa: CASSPGQGTAFF
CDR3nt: TGTGCCAGTAGTCCCGGACAGGGCACAGCTTTCTTT

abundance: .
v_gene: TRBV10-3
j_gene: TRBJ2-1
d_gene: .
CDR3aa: CAISAGPNEQFF
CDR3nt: TGTGCCATCAGTGCGGGGCCCAATGAGCAGTTCTTC

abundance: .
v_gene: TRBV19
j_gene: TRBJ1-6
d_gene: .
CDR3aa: CASSTSYNSPLHF
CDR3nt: TGTGCCAGTAGTACTTCCTATAATTCACCCCTCCACTTT